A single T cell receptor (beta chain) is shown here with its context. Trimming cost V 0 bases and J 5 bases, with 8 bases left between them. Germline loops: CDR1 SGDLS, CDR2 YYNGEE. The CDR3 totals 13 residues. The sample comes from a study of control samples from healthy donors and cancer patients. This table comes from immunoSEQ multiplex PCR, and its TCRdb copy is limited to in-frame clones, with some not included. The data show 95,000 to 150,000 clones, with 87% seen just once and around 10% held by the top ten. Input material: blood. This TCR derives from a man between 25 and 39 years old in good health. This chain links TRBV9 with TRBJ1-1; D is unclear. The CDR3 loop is CASSVGPETEAFF. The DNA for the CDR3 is TGTGCCAGCAGCGTAGGGCCGGAGACTGAAGCTTTCTTT.